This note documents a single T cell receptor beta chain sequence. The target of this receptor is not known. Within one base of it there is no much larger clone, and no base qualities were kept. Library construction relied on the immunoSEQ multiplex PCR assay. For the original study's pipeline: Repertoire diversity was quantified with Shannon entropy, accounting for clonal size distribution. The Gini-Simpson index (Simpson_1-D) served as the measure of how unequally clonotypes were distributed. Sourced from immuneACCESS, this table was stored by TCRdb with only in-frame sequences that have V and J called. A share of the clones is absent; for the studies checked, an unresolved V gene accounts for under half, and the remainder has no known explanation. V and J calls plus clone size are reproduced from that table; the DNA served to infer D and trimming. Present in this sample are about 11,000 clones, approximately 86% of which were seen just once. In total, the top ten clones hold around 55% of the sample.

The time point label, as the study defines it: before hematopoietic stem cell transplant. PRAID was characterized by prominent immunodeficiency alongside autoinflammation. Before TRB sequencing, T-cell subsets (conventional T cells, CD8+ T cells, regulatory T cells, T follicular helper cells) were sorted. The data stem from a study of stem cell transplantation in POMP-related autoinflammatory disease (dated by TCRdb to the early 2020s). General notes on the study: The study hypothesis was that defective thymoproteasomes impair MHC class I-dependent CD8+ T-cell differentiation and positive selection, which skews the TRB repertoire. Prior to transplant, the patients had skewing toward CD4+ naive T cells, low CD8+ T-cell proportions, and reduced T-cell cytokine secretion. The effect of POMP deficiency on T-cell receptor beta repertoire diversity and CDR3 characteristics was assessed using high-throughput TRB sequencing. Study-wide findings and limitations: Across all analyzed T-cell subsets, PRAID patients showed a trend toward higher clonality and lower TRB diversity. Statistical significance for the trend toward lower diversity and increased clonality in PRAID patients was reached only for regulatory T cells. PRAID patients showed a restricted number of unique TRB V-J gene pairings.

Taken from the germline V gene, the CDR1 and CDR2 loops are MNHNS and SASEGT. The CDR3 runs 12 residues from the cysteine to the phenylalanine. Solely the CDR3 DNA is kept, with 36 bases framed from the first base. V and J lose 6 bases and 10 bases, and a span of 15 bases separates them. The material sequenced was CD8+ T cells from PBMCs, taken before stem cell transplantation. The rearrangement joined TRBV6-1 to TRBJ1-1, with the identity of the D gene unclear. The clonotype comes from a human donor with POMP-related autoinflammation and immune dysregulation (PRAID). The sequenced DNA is TGTGCCAGCAGCCGGGATCCGCGAGGAGCTTTCTTT. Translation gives CASSRDPRGAFF.